The sequence of this T cell receptor beta chain was determined in a study of patients and donors after allogeneic stem cell transplantation. V was cut by 0 bases and J by 2 bases, with 10 bases left in between. The CDR3 has 16 residues. Germline loops: CDR1 LGHNA, CDR2 YSLEER. MiXCR was run by TCRdb on the RT-PCR reads, yielding one entry per CDR3 protein. The data show about 410,000 distinct CDR3 sequences, roughly 17% seen once. The TCR was taken from a human donor who was either an allogeneic HSCT recipient or a stem cell or donor lymphocyte infusion donor (not recorded which). It is not recorded whose cells these are; they may come from a transplant donor. Sequenced input: blood, either unsorted or a sorted T cell fraction (not recorded which). The chain combines TRBV4-3 with TRBJ2-2; TRBD2 might be the D (6 bases). Here the CDR3 reads CASSQDDGGNTGELFF. The CDR3 DNA reads as TGCGCCAGCAGCCAAGATGACGGGGGAAACACCGGGGAGCTGTTTTTT.